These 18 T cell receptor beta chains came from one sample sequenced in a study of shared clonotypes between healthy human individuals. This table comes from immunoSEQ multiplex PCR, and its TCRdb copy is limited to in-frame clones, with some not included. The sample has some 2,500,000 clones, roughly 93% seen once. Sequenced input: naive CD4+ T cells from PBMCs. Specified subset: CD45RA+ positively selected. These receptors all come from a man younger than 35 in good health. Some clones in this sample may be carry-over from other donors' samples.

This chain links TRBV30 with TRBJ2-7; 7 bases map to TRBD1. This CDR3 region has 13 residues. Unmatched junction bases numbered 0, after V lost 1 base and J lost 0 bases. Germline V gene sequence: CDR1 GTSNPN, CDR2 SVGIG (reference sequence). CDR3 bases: TGTGCCTGGAGTGGGACAGGCTCCTACGAGCAGTACTTC. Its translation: CAWSGTGSYEQYF. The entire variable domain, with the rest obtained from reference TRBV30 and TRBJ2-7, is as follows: SQTIHQWPATLVQPVGSPLSLECTVEGTSNPNLYWYRQAAGRGLQLLFYSVGIGQISSEVPQNLSASRPQDRQFILSSKKLLLSDSGFYLCAWSGTGSYEQYFGPGTRLTVT.

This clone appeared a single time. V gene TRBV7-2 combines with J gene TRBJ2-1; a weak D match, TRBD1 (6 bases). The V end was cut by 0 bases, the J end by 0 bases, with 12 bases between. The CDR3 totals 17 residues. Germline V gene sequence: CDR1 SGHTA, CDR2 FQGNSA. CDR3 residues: CASSLALGASSYNEQFF. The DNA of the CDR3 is TGTGCCAGCAGCTTAGCGCTGGGGGCGAGCTCCTACAATGAGCAGTTCTTC. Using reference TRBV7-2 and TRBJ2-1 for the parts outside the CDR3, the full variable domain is GAGVSQSPSNKVTEKGKDVELRCDPISGHTALYWYRQSLGQGLEFLIYFQGNSAPDKSGLPSDRFSAERTGGSVSTLTIQRTQQEDSAVYLCASSLALGASSYNEQFFGPGTRLTVL.

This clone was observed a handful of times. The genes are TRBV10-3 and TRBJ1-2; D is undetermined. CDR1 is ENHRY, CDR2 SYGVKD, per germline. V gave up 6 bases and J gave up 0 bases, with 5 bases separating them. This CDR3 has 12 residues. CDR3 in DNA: TGTGCCATCAGGGGTTCTAACTATGGCTACACCTTC. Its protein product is CAIRGSNYGYTF.

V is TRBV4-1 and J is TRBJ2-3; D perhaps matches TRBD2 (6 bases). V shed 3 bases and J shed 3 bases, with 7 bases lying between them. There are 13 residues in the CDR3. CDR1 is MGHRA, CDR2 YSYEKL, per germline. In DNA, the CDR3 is TGCGCCAGCAGCCATCTAGCGACAGATACGCAGTATTTT. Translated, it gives CASSHLATDTQYF.

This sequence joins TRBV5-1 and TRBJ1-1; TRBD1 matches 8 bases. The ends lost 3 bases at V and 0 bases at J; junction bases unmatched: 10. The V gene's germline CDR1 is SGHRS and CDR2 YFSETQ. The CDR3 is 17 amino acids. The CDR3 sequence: CASSWKARGPVNTEAFF. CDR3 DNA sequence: TGCGCCAGCAGCTGGAAGGCCAGGGGGCCGGTGAACACTGAAGCTTTCTTT.

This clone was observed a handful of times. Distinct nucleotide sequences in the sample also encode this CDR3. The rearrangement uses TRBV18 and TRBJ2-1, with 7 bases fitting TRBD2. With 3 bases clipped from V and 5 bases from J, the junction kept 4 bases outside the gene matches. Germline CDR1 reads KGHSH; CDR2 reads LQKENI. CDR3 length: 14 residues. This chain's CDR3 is CASSPSSGDNEQFF. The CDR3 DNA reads TGTGCCAGCTCACCGTCTAGCGGCGACAATGAGCAGTTCTTC.

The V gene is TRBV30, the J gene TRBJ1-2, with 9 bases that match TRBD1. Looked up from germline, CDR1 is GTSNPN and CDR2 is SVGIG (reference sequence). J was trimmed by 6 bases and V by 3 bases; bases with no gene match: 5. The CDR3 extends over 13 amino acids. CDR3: CAWRTTGGDGYTF. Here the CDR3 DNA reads TGTGCCTGGAGGACTACAGGGGGCGATGGCTACACCTTC.

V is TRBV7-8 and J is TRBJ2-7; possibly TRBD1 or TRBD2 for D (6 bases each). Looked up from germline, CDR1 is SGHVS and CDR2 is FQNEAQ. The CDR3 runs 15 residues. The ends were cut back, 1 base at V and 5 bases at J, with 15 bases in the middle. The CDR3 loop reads CASSLEVGGEDEQYF. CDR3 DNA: TGTGCCAGCAGCTTAGAGGTCGGGGGCGAGGACGAGCAGTACTTC.

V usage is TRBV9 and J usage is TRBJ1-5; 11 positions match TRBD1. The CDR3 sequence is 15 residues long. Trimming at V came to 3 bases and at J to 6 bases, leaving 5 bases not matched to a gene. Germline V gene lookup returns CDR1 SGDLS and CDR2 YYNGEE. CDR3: CASSGGGTGGQPQHF. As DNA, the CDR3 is TGTGCCAGCAGCGGCGGGGGGACAGGGGGTCAGCCCCAGCATTTT.

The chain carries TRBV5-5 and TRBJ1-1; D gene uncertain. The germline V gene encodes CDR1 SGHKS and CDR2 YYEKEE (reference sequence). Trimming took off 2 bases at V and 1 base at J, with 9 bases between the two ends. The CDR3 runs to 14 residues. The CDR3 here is CASSLSLANTEAFF. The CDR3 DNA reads TGTGCCAGCAGCTTATCTCTCGCGAACACTGAAGCTTTCTTT.

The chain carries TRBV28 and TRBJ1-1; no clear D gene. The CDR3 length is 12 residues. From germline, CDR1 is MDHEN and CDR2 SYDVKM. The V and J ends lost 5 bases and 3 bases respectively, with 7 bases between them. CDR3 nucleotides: TGTGCCAGCAGTCAGGACCACACTGAAGCTTTCTTT. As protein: CASSQDHTEAFF.

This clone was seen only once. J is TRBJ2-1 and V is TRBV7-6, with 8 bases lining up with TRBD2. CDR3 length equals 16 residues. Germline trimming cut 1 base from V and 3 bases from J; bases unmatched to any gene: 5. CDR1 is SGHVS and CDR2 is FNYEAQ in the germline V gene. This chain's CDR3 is CASSLEPAGVYNEQFF. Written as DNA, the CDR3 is TGTGCCAGCAGCTTAGAACCAGCGGGAGTCTACAATGAGCAGTTCTTC.

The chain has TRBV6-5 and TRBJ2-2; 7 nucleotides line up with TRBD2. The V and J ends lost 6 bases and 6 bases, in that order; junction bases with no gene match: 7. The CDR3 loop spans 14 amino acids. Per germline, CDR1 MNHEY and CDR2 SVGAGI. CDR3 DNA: TGTGCCAGCAGAAGGGAGGGGCTGGCCGGGGAGCTGTTTTTT. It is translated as CASRREGLAGELFF.

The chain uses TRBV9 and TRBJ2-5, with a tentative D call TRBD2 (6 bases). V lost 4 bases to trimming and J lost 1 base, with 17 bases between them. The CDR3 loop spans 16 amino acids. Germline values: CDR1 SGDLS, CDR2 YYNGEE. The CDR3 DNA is TGTGCCAGCAGCCCCCGGGGTAGCGGCCTCCAAGAGACCCAGTACTTC. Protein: CASSPRGSGLQETQYF.

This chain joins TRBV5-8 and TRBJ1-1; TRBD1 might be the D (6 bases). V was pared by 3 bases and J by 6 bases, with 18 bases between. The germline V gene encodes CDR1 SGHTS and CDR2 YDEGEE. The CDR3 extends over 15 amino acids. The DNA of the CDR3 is TGTGCCAGCAGCTCGCGAAATCGGGGGCGCTCTGAAGCTTTCTTT. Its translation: CASSSRNRGRSEAFF. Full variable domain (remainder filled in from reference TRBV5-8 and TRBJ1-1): EAGVTQSPTHLIKTRGQQATLRCSPISGHTSVYWYQQALGLGLQFLLWYDEGEERNRGNFPPRFSGRQFPNYSSELNVNALELEDSALYLCASSSRNRGRSEAFFGQGTRLTVV.

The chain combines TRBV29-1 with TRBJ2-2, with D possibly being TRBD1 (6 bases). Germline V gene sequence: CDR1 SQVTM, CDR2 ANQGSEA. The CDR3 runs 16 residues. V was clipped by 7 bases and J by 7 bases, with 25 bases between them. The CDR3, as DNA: TGCAGCGCAGCCTGGGGGCCCTTCGGGGATGGCGGGGAGCTGTTTTTT. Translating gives CSAAWGPFGDGGELFF.

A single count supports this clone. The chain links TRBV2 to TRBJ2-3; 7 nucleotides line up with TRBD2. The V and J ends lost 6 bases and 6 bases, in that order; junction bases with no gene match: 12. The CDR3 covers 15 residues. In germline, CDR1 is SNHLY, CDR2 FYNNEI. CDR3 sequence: CASSPPGGPGDTQYF. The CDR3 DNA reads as TGTGCCAGCAGCCCCCCGGGAGGCCCAGGGGATACGCAGTATTTT.

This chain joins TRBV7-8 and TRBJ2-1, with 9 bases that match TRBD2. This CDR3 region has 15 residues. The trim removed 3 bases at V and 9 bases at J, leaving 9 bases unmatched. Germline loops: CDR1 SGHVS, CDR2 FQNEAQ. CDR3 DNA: TGTGCCAGCAGCTTTTCCAGCGGGAGGTCGGTTGAGCAGTTCTTC. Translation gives CASSFSSGRSVEQFF.